The rows below give T cell receptor beta chains drawn from one sample of a study of human T cells and chemical hapten exposure. TCRdb processed the RACE reads anew with MiXCR; each CDR3 protein has one entry. The sample lists about 300,000 distinct CDR3 sequences, roughly 6% seen once, with around 8% in the top ten. The source material was whole blood, sampled in connection with sensitization to the hapten diphenylcyclopropenone (DPC). Receptor source: a woman under 30 with alopecia areata. Some clones in this sample may be carry-over from other donors' samples. Each CDR3 is given with its conserved first and last residue. Fields, in order: J gene, D gene, V gene, clone size, CDR3 DNA, CDR3 protein. D genes are given only for firm matches. Size is omitted from some rows. Given values are once, few, many or a class for expanded clones.

>TRBJ2-4|TRBD1|TRBV27|many
TGTGCCAGCAGTCCATGGACAGGGACCAAAAACATTCAGTACTTC
CASSPWTGTKNIQYF
>TRBJ1-6|.|TRBV10-3|few
TGTGCCATCAGTGAGCTCCTGGCAGGGCGGTCACCCCTCCACTTT
CAISELLAGRSPLHF
>TRBJ1-1|.|TRBV12-3/TRBV12-4|many
TGTGCCAGCAGTTTACGGACGGGTAGGGCTGAAGCTTTCTTT
CASSLRTGRAEAFF
>TRBJ2-2|.|TRBV12-3/TRBV12-4|few
TGTGCCAGCAATCCAAGCGGGTCCCAAGGAACCGGGGAGCTGTTTTTT
CASNPSGSQGTGELFF
>TRBJ2-4|.|TRBV12-3/TRBV12-4|many
TGTGCCAGCAGTTACCGGGAGGCCAAAAACATTCAGTACTTC
CASSYREAKNIQYF
>TRBJ2-7|.|TRBV6-5|.
TGTGCCAGCAGTTACTCGAGATCGGGGGGCGCCTACGAGCAGTACTTC
CASSYSRSGGAYEQYF
>TRBJ2-3|TRBD2|TRBV4-3|.
TGCGCCAGCAGCCTTGGACTAGCCTCGACCACAGATACGCAGTATTTT
CASSLGLASTTDTQYF
>TRBJ1-4|TRBD1|TRBV12-3/TRBV12-4|few
TGTGCCAGCAGTTGGACAGGGATAGGGGAAAAACTGTTTTTT
CASSWTGIGEKLFF
>TRBJ1-1|.|TRBV18|.
TGTGCCAGCTCACGAGGGGGAACAACCATGAACACTGAAGCTTTCTTT
CASSRGGTTMNTEAFF
>TRBJ2-3|.|TRBV20-1|many
TGCAGTGCTACCCCGTCGGGAGATACGCAGTATTTT
CSATPSGDTQYF
>TRBJ2-2|.|TRBV27|few
TGTGCCAGCAGCTCGACCGGGACGGTCACCGGGGAGCTGTTTTTT
CASSSTGTVTGELFF
>TRBJ2-1|.|TRBV24-1|few
TGTGCCACCAGTGATTTGGGAGGGGCTAGCTCCTACAATGAGCAGTTCTTC
CATSDLGGASSYNEQFF
>TRBJ2-3|TRBD1|TRBV29-1|.
TGCAGCGCCGGACAGGGAGAGGGCACAGATACGCAGTATTTT
CSAGQGEGTDTQYF
>TRBJ1-1|.|TRBV12-3/TRBV12-4|.
TGTGCCAGCAGCCCTCGCCCCGTGGGGGTGAACACTGAAGCTTTCTTT
CASSPRPVGVNTEAFF
>TRBJ2-7|.|TRBV25-1|many
TGTGCCAGCATCAATGGGATCTCCTACGAGCAGTACTTC
CASINGISYEQYF
>TRBJ1-6|.|TRBV5-1|.
TGCGCCAGCAGCTTGGGGGGACCTTATTCACCCCTCCACTTT
CASSLGGPYSPLHF
>TRBJ2-7|.|TRBV12-3/TRBV12-4|many
TGTGCCAGCATGAAGGGCGGGACACAGGCCTACGAGCAGTACTTC
CASMKGGTQAYEQYF
>TRBJ2-1|.|TRBV9|many
TGTGCCAGCAGCGTAGGCCCCAGCTCCTACAATGAGCAGTTCTTC
CASSVGPSSYNEQFF
>TRBJ2-3|.|TRBV20-1|few
TGCAGTGCGAAAGAAAACAGCCTAGCTTGGGATACGCAGTATTTT
CSAKENSLAWDTQYF
>TRBJ1-1|.|TRBV7-2|.
TGTGCCAGCAGCGCGACCAGGGACCCCAACACTGAAGCTTTCTTT
CASSATRDPNTEAFF
>TRBJ1-4|TRBD1|TRBV4-2|.
TGTGCCAGCAGCCAGGTCGGACAGGCGCAAAATGAAAAACTGTTTTTT
CASSQVGQAQNEKLFF
>TRBJ2-7|.|TRBV7-9|.
TGTGCCAGCAGCTTATTCCAGGGTCCTACAGAGCAGTACTTC
CASSLFQGPTEQYF
>TRBJ2-3|.|TRBV5-6|many
TGTGCCAGCAGCTTGGAAGGTCAAGATACGCAGTATTTT
CASSLEGQDTQYF
>TRBJ2-1|.|TRBV4-1|.
TGCGCCAGCAGCCAAGTACCCGCGAGGGTGAATGAGCAGTTCTTC
CASSQVPARVNEQFF
>TRBJ1-5|.|TRBV4-3|many
TGCGCCAGCAGCCAAGATTTGGGGAATCAGCCCCAGCATTTT
CASSQDLGNQPQHF
>TRBJ1-2|TRBD1|TRBV10-3|few
TGTGCCATCAGTGTAGAGGCTTGGACGGACAGGGGGTATGGCTACACCTTC
CAISVEAWTDRGYGYTF
>TRBJ2-1|.|TRBV7-3|.
TGTGCCAGCAGCTTACAGGATAGTAATGAGCAGTTCTTC
CASSLQDSNEQFF
>TRBJ2-7|TRBD1|TRBV5-5|.
TGTGCCAGCACCCGGACAGGGTCCTACGAGCAGTACTTC
CASTRTGSYEQYF
>TRBJ2-3|.|TRBV7-2|few
TGTGCCAGCAGCTTGGGCTCATTGGATACGCAGTATTTT
CASSLGSLDTQYF
>TRBJ2-7|TRBD2|TRBV12-5|few
TGTGCTAGTGGTTTGTCTAGCGGGGGTGGCTACGAGCAGTACTTC
CASGLSSGGGYEQYF
>TRBJ2-5|.|TRBV3-1|few
TGTGCCAGCAGCCACATAGAGACCCAGTACTTC
CASSHIETQYF
>TRBJ2-3|TRBD2|TRBV7-2|many
TGTGCCAGCAGCTTAGAAGCGGGGGTTGGCACAGATACGCAGTATTTT
CASSLEAGVGTDTQYF
>TRBJ1-6|.|TRBV3-1|many
TGTGCCAGCAGCCAACGGATAGATGTTACTTATTCACCCCTCCACTTT
CASSQRIDVTYSPLHF
>TRBJ2-3|.|TRBV2|.
TGTGCCAGCGCCAGACTAGGGACATCTAGCACAGATACGCAGTATTTT
CASARLGTSSTDTQYF
>TRBJ2-2|.|TRBV12-3/TRBV12-4|few
TGTGCCAGCAGTTTGAGGAGGAACACCGGGGAGCTGTTTTTT
CASSLRRNTGELFF
>TRBJ2-5|.|TRBV6-5|few
TGTGCCAGCAGTTACGGGTCAGGGAGGATTGGAGAGACCCAGTACTTC
CASSYGSGRIGETQYF
>TRBJ2-3|.|TRBV7-2|many
TGTGCCAGCAGCTTAGTCAGCACAGATACGCAGTATTTT
CASSLVSTDTQYF
>TRBJ2-1|TRBD2|TRBV5-4|.
TGTGCCAGCAGCTCCGGGACTAGCTCCTCAAATGAGCAGTTCTTC
CASSSGTSSSNEQFF
>TRBJ2-3|TRBD1|TRBV27|many
TGTGCCAGCAGTTTCCGGGACAGGGGTAATACGCAGTATTTT
CASSFRDRGNTQYF
>TRBJ2-1|.|TRBV29-1|many
TGCAGCGTTGAGAGCAATGAGCAGTTCTTC
CSVESNEQFF
>TRBJ1-2|.|TRBV5-1|few
TGCGCCAGCAGCTTGGAGGTTGGTACGGCCGACCTTAACTATGGCTACACCTTC
CASSLEVGTADLNYGYTF
>TRBJ2-1|.|TRBV5-4|.
TGTGCCAGCAGCTCCCAAGGCAGCAGCTCCTACAATGAGCAGTTCTTC
CASSSQGSSSYNEQFF
>TRBJ1-1|.|TRBV5-1|many
TGCGCCAGCAGCTTGGTGCTGGGATCGGGCACTGAAGCTTTCTTT
CASSLVLGSGTEAFF
>TRBJ1-2|.|TRBV2|.
TGTGCCAGCAGGGCCGCGAGCGGGGGGCGGGGAAACTATGGCTACACCTTC
CASRAASGGRGNYGYTF
>TRBJ2-3|.|TRBV2|.
TGTGCCGGACAGACAGACCGCACAGATACGCAGTATTTT
CAGQTDRTDTQYF
>TRBJ2-2|.|TRBV3-1|few
TGTGCCAGCAGCCAATCCGCCGGGAGAGGATTTGAGCTGTTTTTT
CASSQSAGRGFELFF
>TRBJ2-4|.|TRBV11-2|.
TGTGCCAGCAGCCTACCCCTCGAAGGGCTTTTCGAACTAGCCAAAAACATTCAGTACTTC
CASSLPLEGLFELAKNIQYF
>TRBJ2-7|.|TRBV29-1|many
TGCAGCGTTGAAGAGGCAGGCTACGCCTACGAGCAGTACTTC
CSVEEAGYAYEQYF
>TRBJ1-1|TRBD1|TRBV12-3/TRBV12-4|.
TGTGCCAGCAGCCCTTGGGGAGCCCTGGGACAGGGGCTGAACACTGAAGCTTTCTTT
CASSPWGALGQGLNTEAFF
>TRBJ2-1|TRBD2|TRBV7-8|.
TGTGCCAGCAGCTTAGTAACTGAACTAGCGGGGGCCCAGCAGTTCTTC
CASSLVTELAGAQQFF
>TRBJ1-1|TRBD1|TRBV9|many
TGTGCCAGCAGCGCGTTTCAGGGGGCTGGGACTGAAGCTTTCTTT
CASSAFQGAGTEAFF
>TRBJ2-3|.|TRBV4-3|many
TGCGCCAGCAGCCAACAGAAAGATACGCAGTATTTT
CASSQQKDTQYF
>TRBJ1-4|TRBD1|TRBV6-1|many
TGTGCCAGCAGTGGATGGGACAGCACTAATGAAAAACTGTTTTTT
CASSGWDSTNEKLFF
>TRBJ2-2|TRBD2|TRBV19|.
TGTGCCAGTAGTATCGGACTAGCGGGGGTGAACACCGGGGAGCTGTTTTTT
CASSIGLAGVNTGELFF
>TRBJ1-5|TRBD1|TRBV20-1|few
TGCAGTGCTAGGTTGCCAGGGGGGAAGGGTCAGCCCCAGCATTTT
CSARLPGGKGQPQHF
>TRBJ1-6|.|TRBV6-1|.
TGTGCCAGCAGTGATTGGCAGGGTAATTCACCCCTCCACTTT
CASSDWQGNSPLHF
>TRBJ1-2|.|TRBV7-2|.
TGTGCCAGTGGGACCGTCTATGGCTACACCTTC
CASGTVYGYTF